This is a list of T cell receptor beta chains from one sample in a study of blood T cell repertoires in COVID-19. TCRdb's table, derived via immunoSEQ multiplex PCR, lists solely in-frame clones and lacks some. Of roughly 250,000 clones listed, roughly nine tenths were seen once; the top ten hold about 6.3%. Sequences were obtained from PBMCs or T cells enriched from blood (not recorded which). The source is a woman aged 25 to 39 with acute COVID-19. Both conserved end residues are part of each CDR3. The D gene is left open where the match is weak. Not every row has a clone size; where given, it reads once, few, many or a size class.

V,D,size,J,DNA,CDR3
TRBV5-1,.,few,TRBJ2-7,TGCGCCAGCAGCACTGGGGCGACGGCCACCTACGAGCAGTACTTC,CASSTGATATYEQYF
TRBV7-9,TRBD1,.,TRBJ2-3,TGTGCCAGCAGCTTCCAAGGTCAGGGGGCAGATACGCAGTATTTT,CASSFQGQGADTQYF
TRBV5-4,TRBD2,.,TRBJ2-1,TGTGCCAGCAGCGGCGGGGGGGCCCCCCTTGAGCAGTTCTTC,CASSGGGAPLEQFF
TRBV28,.,.,TRBJ2-4,TGTGCCAGCAGTTTGACAATGGTCAACATTCAGTACTTC,CASSLTMVNIQYF
TRBV11-2,.,.,TRBJ1-1,TGTGCCAGCAGTTCTCAGGGGATGAACACTGAAGCTTTCTTT,CASSSQGMNTEAFF
TRBV10-3,TRBD1,.,TRBJ2-5,TGTGCCATCACCAAAACCCTCCGGGACAGGGGGAGAGAGACCCAGTACTTC,CAITKTLRDRGRETQYF
TRBV7-2,TRBD2,few,TRBJ2-7,TGTGCCAGCAGCCCTCCCTTGCTAGCGGGGGTTTCCTACGAGCAGTACTTC,CASSPPLLAGVSYEQYF
TRBV2,.,.,TRBJ1-2,TGTGCCAGCAGCCAGGCAAACTATGGCTACACCTTC,CASSQANYGYTF
TRBV2,.,.,TRBJ1-4,TGTGCCAGCAGTGAGGGCGGGGCATCTAATGAAAAACTGTTTTTT,CASSEGGASNEKLFF
TRBV2,.,.,TRBJ1-2,TGTGCCAGCAGCAGGGGCGAATATGGCTACACCTTC,CASSRGEYGYTF
TRBV7-2,.,.,TRBJ1-5,TGTGCCAGCAGCCCTCCTGGGCAGGGCAATCAGCCCCAGCATTTT,CASSPPGQGNQPQHF
TRBV15,.,.,TRBJ1-2,TGTGCCACCAGCAGGGACATTATGGGGAACTATGGCTACACCTTC,CATSRDIMGNYGYTF
TRBV6-1,.,.,TRBJ1-3,TGTGCCAGCAGTGATCCTATGTCCAGAAACACCATATATTTT,CASSDPMSRNTIYF
TRBV19,TRBD1,.,TRBJ1-4,TGTGCCAGTAGTATGGGACAGAGTAATGAAAAACTGTTTTTT,CASSMGQSNEKLFF
TRBV19,.,.,TRBJ2-7,TGTGCCAGTAGTGTCCACTCCTACGAGCAGTACTTC,CASSVHSYEQYF
TRBV7-2,.,few,TRBJ1-2,TGTGCCAGCAGCGGGAGGACGTCCGGCTACACCTTC,CASSGRTSGYTF
TRBV28,.,.,TRBJ1-2,TGTGCCAGCAGTTGGCAGAACTATGGCTACACCTTC,CASSWQNYGYTF
TRBV19,.,.,TRBJ2-3,TGTGCCACCCACGGGGGATTTAGCACAGATACGCAGTATTTT,CATHGGFSTDTQYF
TRBV15,.,.,TRBJ2-1,TGTGCCACCACGGACGGGAGCTCCTACAATGAGCAGTTCTTC,CATTDGSSYNEQFF
TRBV5-1,.,.,TRBJ1-4,TGCGCCAGCAGCATGAACACGGGTGAAAAACTGTTTTTT,CASSMNTGEKLFF
TRBV3-1/TRBV3-2,.,.,TRBJ2-7,TGTGCCAGCAGCCTTCAGGTTTCCTACGAGCAGTACTTC,CASSLQVSYEQYF
TRBV28,.,.,TRBJ2-7,TGTGCCAGCAGTTTGTTCGCCGGGAGCGAGCAGTACTTC,CASSLFAGSEQYF
TRBV2,.,.,TRBJ2-1,TGTGCCACCACAACCCAATCCTACAATGAGCAGTTCTTC,CATTTQSYNEQFF
TRBV6-5,.,.,TRBJ2-3,TGTGCCAGCACAAGGGGTGAGAGCACAGATACGCAGTATTTT,CASTRGESTDTQYF
TRBV3-1/TRBV3-2,.,.,TRBJ1-4,TGTGCCAGCAGCCAAGGGGAGGGCGAAAAACTGTTTTTT,CASSQGEGEKLFF
TRBV30,TRBD2,once,TRBJ2-1,TGTGCCTGGAGGGTAGGTAGCGGGGGCTACAATGAGCAGTTCTTC,CAWRVGSGGYNEQFF
TRBV9,TRBD2,.,TRBJ2-1,TGTGCCAGCAGCAAATTAGCGGGACCGAACAATGAGCAGTTCTTC,CASSKLAGPNNEQFF
TRBV4-3,TRBD1,few,TRBJ1-2,TGCGCCAGCAGCCCCCAGGGGGACACAATCTATGGCTACACCTTC,CASSPQGDTIYGYTF
TRBV11-2,.,.,TRBJ2-1,TGTGCCAGCAGCTCCCGGACTATAACTAATGAGCAGTTCTTC,CASSSRTITNEQFF
TRBV20-1,.,once,TRBJ1-1,TGCAGTGCTAGTCGCAGGGGAATTGGCACTGAAGCTTTCTTT,CSASRRGIGTEAFF
TRBV14,.,.,TRBJ2-7,TGTGCCAGCAGCCATCCGGGAACCGAGCAGTACTTC,CASSHPGTEQYF
TRBV12-3/TRBV12-4,.,few,TRBJ2-7,TGTGCCAGCAGATCCGGGATCTCCTACGAGCAGTACTTC,CASRSGISYEQYF
TRBV6-5,.,.,TRBJ2-7,TGTGCCAGCAGTCTTGCTCGGAGGTACGAGCAGTACTTC,CASSLARRYEQYF
TRBV28,.,.,TRBJ1-2,TGTGCCAGCAGTTTACGGGGGAGGAGGTATGGCTACACCTTC,CASSLRGRRYGYTF
TRBV27,.,.,TRBJ2-1,TGTGCCAGCAGTTTCGTCCCCCGGTTGCCGGTCAATGAGCAGTTCTTC,CASSFVPRLPVNEQFF
TRBV18,.,.,TRBJ1-3,TGTGCCAGCTCACCGACACAGGGATCAGTTGGAAACACCATATATTTT,CASSPTQGSVGNTIYF
TRBV6-5,.,.,TRBJ2-7,TGTGCCAGCAGTCGGTTCCGGACACCCCCCTACGAGCAGTACTTC,CASSRFRTPPYEQYF
TRBV6-5,.,.,TRBJ1-1,TGTGCCAGCAGCCAAAGGGGTATGAACACTGAAGCTTTCTTT,CASSQRGMNTEAFF
TRBV19,.,.,TRBJ2-1,TGTGCCAGTAGTATTTCCGGCCAGCGGGCCACCAATGAGCAGTTCTTC,CASSISGQRATNEQFF